The next 6 T cell receptor beta chains were all read from a single sample in a study of T cell repertoires in cytomegalovirus infection. Their antigen targets remain unknown. MiXCR, applied by TCRdb to the reads, yields one record per CDR3 protein. Of hundreds of thousands of distinct CDR3 sequences listed, 30% to 40% were seen once; the top ten hold 15% to 20%. The sample in question was cultured PBMCs, obtained from culture after CMV antigen stimulation. Every receptor here comes from a human donor in good health (CMV status not recorded). Some clones in this sample may be carry-over from other donors' samples.

The chain links TRBV7-8 to TRBJ1-2, with TRBD1 as a possible D gene (5 bases). CDR3 length: 13 residues. Germline V lookup: CDR1 SGHVS, CDR2 FQNEAQ. Trimming took off 3 bases at V and 3 bases at J, with 8 bases between the two ends. The DNA of the CDR3 is TGTGCCAGCAGCTTCAGGGCAGACTATGGCTACACCTTC. Its protein is CASSFRADYGYTF.

This clonotype occurred a few times. The V gene is TRBV2, the J gene TRBJ2-3, with 7 bases aligning to TRBD1. The CDR3 is made up of 15 amino acids. In germline, CDR1 is SNHLY, CDR2 FYNNEI. With 6 bases clipped from V and 0 bases from J, the junction kept 6 bases outside the gene matches. CDR3 region: CASRLRGMSTDTQYF. The DNA for the CDR3 is TGTGCCAGCAGACTCAGGGGGATGAGCACAGATACGCAGTATTTT.

This clonotype was seen only a few times. The chain uses TRBV27 and TRBJ1-2; 11 bases are a match to TRBD1. Per the germline V gene, CDR1 is MNHEY and CDR2 is SMNVEV (reference sequence). Trimming at V came to 2 bases and at J to 2 bases, leaving 7 bases not matched to a gene. The CDR3 is 17 residues long. CDR3 nucleotide sequence: TGTGCCAGCAGTTTACTGGGACAGGGGGTTAAGAACTATGGCTACACCTTC. Translation: CASSLLGQGVKNYGYTF.

The rearrangement links TRBV2 to TRBJ1-5, with D unresolved. Germline CDR1 and CDR2: SNHLY and FYNNEI. This CDR3 contains 16 residues. The ends were cut back, 6 bases at V and 6 bases at J, with 21 bases in the middle. The CDR3 region has the DNA TGTGCCAGCAGACTAACCCCCTTCGAACGGGGTCAGCCCCAGCATTTT. Translated, it gives CASRLTPFERGQPQHF.

This clonotype was counted only a few times. The chain recombines TRBV7-2 with TRBJ2-1, with 7 nucleotides matching TRBD2. With V trimmed by 2 bases and J by 7 bases, 14 bases remained unmatched. The germline V gene encodes CDR1 SGHTA and CDR2 FQGNSA. CDR3 length: 17 residues. The CDR3 DNA sequence: TGTGCCAGCAGCTTACGTCCGACGGGAGGCCCCTGGAATGAGCAGTTCTTC. Encoded protein: CASSLRPTGGPWNEQFF.

This clonotype was seen more than once but under ten times. The chain employs TRBV7-9 and TRBJ2-3; TRBD1 is a possible D gene (6 bases). The length of the CDR3 is 16 residues. The ends were cut back, 4 bases at V and 3 bases at J, with 17 bases in the middle. CDR1 is SEHNR, CDR2 FQNEAQ, per germline (reference sequence). The CDR3 sequence: CASSSLWGRGTDTQYF. The CDR3 DNA follows: TGTGCCAGCAGCTCCCTTTGGGGTAGGGGGACAGATACGCAGTATTTT.